Detailed here is one T cell receptor beta chain. Its matching antigen is unknown. The source material, RNA transcripts, was used to amplify TCR beta CDR3 regions. A first-round RT-PCR of the TCR CDR3 used the HTBI primer set. From the multiplex PCR reads, TCRdb called clonotypes with MiXCR, one entry per CDR3 protein. The data contain fewer than 350,000 distinct CDR3 sequences, 20% to 25% of them singletons. Stability of Graves' hyperthyroidism was defined as absent ophthalmopathy progression within 18 months. Uncontrolled infection, other autoimmune disease, pregnancy or lactation barred patients from enrollment. The authors obtained PBMCs from roughly 10 ml of fresh peripheral blood. These data come from a study of T cells in Graves' hyperthyroidism and ophthalmopathy. Study outcomes and limitations: Among clonotypes expanded in thyroid above 0.001, most were also found in blood.

Germline V gives CDR1 SGHRS, CDR2 YFSETQ. Trimming removed 4 bases at V and 4 bases at J, with 14 bases between. CDR3 length: 14 residues. The source of this sequence is a woman in her fifties or sixties with Graves' hyperthyroidism. The rearrangement joins TRBV5-1 to TRBJ1-2; D is unresolved. Sequenced: blood. DNA for the CDR3: TGCGCCAGCAGCGAAACAGCTCCCGGCTATGGCTACACCTTC. Its translation is CASSETAPGYGYTF.